This is a list of T cell receptor beta chains from one sample in a study of PD-1 blockade in classical Hodgkin lymphoma. Assay used: immunoSEQ multiplex PCR; TCRdb lists only in-frame clones, some missing. Of about 20,000 clones listed, less than 85% were seen once; the top ten hold around two fifths. The starting material was peripheral blood mononuclear cells (PBMCs), obtained before the fourth cycle of nivolumab. The receptors originated from a human donor with classical Hodgkin lymphoma. The CDR3 runs from the conserved cysteine through the conserved F or W. The D gene is left open where the match is weak. Size is omitted from some rows. Given values are once, few, many or a class for expanded clones.

clone size: NA
D gene: NA
V gene: TRBV7-9
J gene: TRBJ1-1
CDR3 DNA: TGTGCCAGCAGCTGGGATACTGAAGCTTTCTTT
CDR3 protein: CASSWDTEAFF

clone size: NA
D gene: NA
V gene: TRBV6-5
J gene: TRBJ1-6
CDR3 DNA: TGTGCCAGCAGTTACCAGAAACCCCCTTCGGGTTCACCCCTCCACTTT
CDR3 protein: CASSYQKPPSGSPLHF

clone size: NA
D gene: NA
V gene: TRBV18
J gene: TRBJ1-2
CDR3 DNA: TGTGCCAGCTCACCGGTGGTTGGCGGTTCTGACGGCTACACCTTC
CDR3 protein: CASSPVVGGSDGYTF

clone size: NA
D gene: TRBD2
V gene: TRBV4-2
J gene: TRBJ2-1
CDR3 DNA: TGTGCCAGCAGCCGTCCGGGACTATCCTACAATGAGCAGTTCTTC
CDR3 protein: CASSRPGLSYNEQFF

clone size: NA
D gene: NA
V gene: TRBV5-4
J gene: TRBJ1-2
CDR3 DNA: TGTGCCAGCAGCTCCAGGACGGACTACTATGGCTACACCTTC
CDR3 protein: CASSSRTDYYGYTF

clone size: NA
D gene: TRBD2
V gene: TRBV18
J gene: TRBJ2-5
CDR3 DNA: TGTGCCAGCTCAACAGTAGCGGGACGTCAAGAGACCCAGTACTTC
CDR3 protein: CASSTVAGRQETQYF

clone size: NA
D gene: NA
V gene: TRBV21-1
J gene: TRBJ1-5
CDR3 DNA: TGTGCCAGCAGAGAGGGCAGGGGATGCAATCAGCCCCAGCATTTT
CDR3 protein: CASREGRGCNQPQHF

clone size: NA
D gene: NA
V gene: TRBV6-1
J gene: TRBJ2-7
CDR3 DNA: TGTGCCACCGGCGGACCCTACGAGCAGTACTTC
CDR3 protein: CATGGPYEQYF

clone size: NA
D gene: NA
V gene: TRBV19
J gene: TRBJ2-7
CDR3 DNA: TGTGCCAGTAGTATAGCCGAGGGCTACGAGCAGTACTTC
CDR3 protein: CASSIAEGYEQYF

clone size: NA
D gene: TRBD1
V gene: TRBV29-1
J gene: TRBJ1-2
CDR3 DNA: TGCAGCGTTGCAACAGGGGGATATGGCTACACCTTC
CDR3 protein: CSVATGGYGYTF

clone size: once
D gene: NA
V gene: TRBV4-3
J gene: TRBJ2-2
CDR3 DNA: TGCGCCAGCAGCCTCCTTATCGGGGAGCTGTTTTTT
CDR3 protein: CASSLLIGELFF

clone size: few
D gene: TRBD2
V gene: TRBV30
J gene: TRBJ2-3
CDR3 DNA: TGTGCCTGGAGTGTGGCGGGGGGCTATACAGATACGCAGTATTTT
CDR3 protein: CAWSVAGGYTDTQYF

clone size: NA
D gene: NA
V gene: TRBV6-5
J gene: TRBJ1-2
CDR3 DNA: TGTGCCAGCAGCCGCCAAAATGGTGGTTCTGGCTACACCTTC
CDR3 protein: CASSRQNGGSGYTF

clone size: NA
D gene: NA
V gene: TRBV7-6
J gene: TRBJ2-1
CDR3 DNA: TGTGCCAGCAGCACCGGATTGCGGGGAGGTAACAATGAGCAGTTCTTC
CDR3 protein: CASSTGLRGGNNEQFF

clone size: NA
D gene: TRBD1
V gene: TRBV7-3
J gene: TRBJ1-1
CDR3 DNA: TGTGCCAGCAGCTTAGACAGGGGCACTGAAGCTTTCTTT
CDR3 protein: CASSLDRGTEAFF

clone size: NA
D gene: NA
V gene: TRBV30
J gene: TRBJ2-3
CDR3 DNA: TGTGCCTGGACCCCGGGAGATACGCAGTATTTT
CDR3 protein: CAWTPGDTQYF

clone size: NA
D gene: NA
V gene: TRBV2
J gene: TRBJ1-1
CDR3 DNA: TGTGCCAGCACCGACGGGCCCCAGTTTGAAGCTTTCTTT
CDR3 protein: CASTDGPQFEAFF

clone size: NA
D gene: NA
V gene: TRBV18
J gene: TRBJ1-6
CDR3 DNA: TGTGCCAGCTCACCTACAGAGAATTCACCCCTCCACTTT
CDR3 protein: CASSPTENSPLHF

clone size: few
D gene: TRBD1
V gene: TRBV19
J gene: TRBJ1-2
CDR3 DNA: TGTGCCAGTAGAGCCGGGACAGGGGGCTTTGGCTACACCTTC
CDR3 protein: CASRAGTGGFGYTF

clone size: NA
D gene: TRBD1
V gene: TRBV5-6
J gene: TRBJ2-5
CDR3 DNA: TGTGCCAGCAGCTTGGACAGGGGGCTAACGGAGACCCAGTACTTC
CDR3 protein: CASSLDRGLTETQYF

clone size: NA
D gene: NA
V gene: TRBV5-1
J gene: TRBJ2-3
CDR3 DNA: TGCGCCAGCAGCCCTGCAGGGTCCTCAGATACGCAGTATTTT
CDR3 protein: CASSPAGSSDTQYF

clone size: once
D gene: NA
V gene: TRBV7-6
J gene: TRBJ2-7
CDR3 DNA: TGTGCCAGCAGCGACGCGGACGAGCAGTACTTC
CDR3 protein: CASSDADEQYF

clone size: NA
D gene: NA
V gene: TRBV7-9
J gene: TRBJ2-6
CDR3 DNA: TGTGCCAGCAGCCCTCTTCGGGATGGGGCCAACGTCCTGACTTTC
CDR3 protein: CASSPLRDGANVLTF

clone size: NA
D gene: TRBD2
V gene: TRBV5-4
J gene: TRBJ2-7
CDR3 DNA: TGTGCCAGCAGCAAGCTAGCGGGGGGATCCTACGAGCAGTACTTC
CDR3 protein: CASSKLAGGSYEQYF

clone size: NA
D gene: TRBD1
V gene: TRBV27
J gene: TRBJ1-1
CDR3 DNA: TGTGCCAGCAGACTCACAGGGGGCCTGAACACTGAAGCTTTCTTT
CDR3 protein: CASRLTGGLNTEAFF

clone size: once
D gene: NA
V gene: TRBV6-6
J gene: TRBJ2-5
CDR3 DNA: TGTGCCAGCAGTTCTACAGGGCCACAAGAGACCCAGTACTTC
CDR3 protein: CASSSTGPQETQYF

clone size: once
D gene: NA
V gene: TRBV7-9
J gene: TRBJ1-2
CDR3 DNA: TGTGCCAGCAGCTTAGAATTTAGGGCAGGGGAGGACTATGGCTACACCTTC
CDR3 protein: CASSLEFRAGEDYGYTF

clone size: NA
D gene: NA
V gene: TRBV19
J gene: TRBJ2-2
CDR3 DNA: TGTGCCAGTAGTACGCCGACACTTATCACCGGGGAGCTGTTTTTT
CDR3 protein: CASSTPTLITGELFF

clone size: NA
D gene: TRBD1
V gene: TRBV9
J gene: TRBJ2-2
CDR3 DNA: TGTGCCAGCACCCTGGGACAGTTCAAACCCGCGAACACCGGGGAGCTGTTTTTT
CDR3 protein: CASTLGQFKPANTGELFF

clone size: NA
D gene: NA
V gene: TRBV1
J gene: TRBJ2-1
CDR3 DNA: TGCACCAGCAGCCACGTAGCGGGAGCCAACAATGAGCAGTTCTTC
CDR3 protein: CTSSHVAGANNEQFF

clone size: NA
D gene: NA
V gene: TRBV6-6
J gene: TRBJ2-7
CDR3 DNA: TGTGCCAGCAGTCTCCTAGACAGCTACGAGCAGTACTTC
CDR3 protein: CASSLLDSYEQYF

clone size: NA
D gene: TRBD2
V gene: TRBV2
J gene: TRBJ2-5
CDR3 DNA: TGTGCCAGCAGGGGCGGGAGCGGGGAGACCCAGTACTTC
CDR3 protein: CASRGGSGETQYF

clone size: NA
D gene: NA
V gene: TRBV15
J gene: TRBJ1-4
CDR3 DNA: TGTGCCACCAGCATACGTTCAATGAATGAAAAACTGTTTTTT
CDR3 protein: CATSIRSMNEKLFF

clone size: NA
D gene: NA
V gene: TRBV10-1
J gene: TRBJ1-5
CDR3 DNA: TGCGCCAGCAGTGAGTCGAGATTGGGGGGCGGACAGCCCCAGCATTTT
CDR3 protein: CASSESRLGGGQPQHF

clone size: NA
D gene: NA
V gene: TRBV30
J gene: TRBJ2-2
CDR3 DNA: TGTGCCTGGAGGGGCGCGGGGGCGTCGGGGGAGCTGTTTTTT
CDR3 protein: CAWRGAGASGELFF

clone size: few
D gene: TRBD1
V gene: TRBV11-3
J gene: TRBJ1-1
CDR3 DNA: TGTGCCAGCAGCTTAGAGGAGAGGACAGGGGAAGCTTTCTTT
CDR3 protein: CASSLEERTGEAFF

clone size: NA
D gene: NA
V gene: TRBV6-5
J gene: TRBJ2-1
CDR3 DNA: TGTGCCAGTAGGTCGGCGACCAATGAGCAGTTCTTC
CDR3 protein: CASRSATNEQFF

clone size: NA
D gene: NA
V gene: TRBV7-9
J gene: TRBJ1-1
CDR3 DNA: TGTGCCAGCAGCTCTGGACATACGCGGGACACTGAAGCTTTCTTT
CDR3 protein: CASSSGHTRDTEAFF

clone size: NA
D gene: NA
V gene: TRBV6-1
J gene: TRBJ2-1
CDR3 DNA: TGTGCCAGCAGTGAAGCCCCTAGACAGGGAGGCTACAATGAGCAGTTCTTC
CDR3 protein: CASSEAPRQGGYNEQFF

clone size: NA
D gene: NA
V gene: TRBV7-6
J gene: TRBJ2-3
CDR3 DNA: TGTGCCAGCAGCTTTCTGGGGATCTCAGATACGCAGTATTTT
CDR3 protein: CASSFLGISDTQYF

clone size: few
D gene: NA
V gene: TRBV4-1
J gene: TRBJ2-3
CDR3 DNA: TGCGCCAGCAGAAACTGGGAGAGGGGCACAGATACGCAGTATTTT
CDR3 protein: CASRNWERGTDTQYF

clone size: NA
D gene: TRBD2
V gene: TRBV7-9
J gene: TRBJ2-7
CDR3 DNA: TGTGCCAGCAGCACCGGGACTAGCGGGGAACCCTACGAGCAGTACTTC
CDR3 protein: CASSTGTSGEPYEQYF

clone size: NA
D gene: NA
V gene: TRBV5-4
J gene: TRBJ1-1
CDR3 DNA: TGTGCCAGCAGCTTTAGGGAGAACACTGAAGCTTTCTTT
CDR3 protein: CASSFRENTEAFF

clone size: NA
D gene: NA
V gene: TRBV7-2
J gene: TRBJ2-5
CDR3 DNA: TGTGCCAGCAGGACTAACCCCGGGGAGACCCAGTACTTC
CDR3 protein: CASRTNPGETQYF

clone size: NA
D gene: NA
V gene: TRBV28
J gene: TRBJ1-2
CDR3 DNA: TGTGCCAGCAGTTTTGGGGTAGGAGGCTACACCTTC
CDR3 protein: CASSFGVGGYTF

clone size: NA
D gene: TRBD2
V gene: TRBV19
J gene: TRBJ2-7
CDR3 DNA: TGTGCCAGTAGTCGGACTAGCGGGAGGTTGGCCTACGAGCAGTACTTC
CDR3 protein: CASSRTSGRLAYEQYF

clone size: NA
D gene: TRBD1
V gene: TRBV19
J gene: TRBJ2-6
CDR3 DNA: TGTGCCACCGAGACAGGGGCTGGGGCCAACGTCCTGACTTTC
CDR3 protein: CATETGAGANVLTF

clone size: NA
D gene: NA
V gene: TRBV7-2
J gene: TRBJ2-7
CDR3 DNA: TGTGCCAGCAGCTTAGTACGGGATAGCTCCTACGAGCAGTACTTC
CDR3 protein: CASSLVRDSSYEQYF